The TCR beta chain under discussion was sequenced for a study of T-cell memory formation after mild COVID-19. Overall study context: The two donors had largely donor-specific TCR clusters. Whole-study results and caveats: There was a balanced CD4/CD8 profile in clones contracting day 15 to 85, and later expanders leaned CD4+. Among CD4+ contracting clones, most were CM and EM, and CD8+ ones EMRA.

As to this clonotype: Antigen: not known. This CDR3 fails to terminate in the conserved phenylalanine or tryptophan, so it likely reflects a read error.

TCRdb fed the 5' RACE reads into MiXCR, producing one record per CDR3 protein. The sample has 120,000 to 150,000 distinct CDR3 sequences; roughly 13% are singletons. Germline V gene data show CDR1 as SGDLS and CDR2 as YYNGEE. V lost 4 bases and J 4 bases, leaving 24 bases between the germline ends. There are 17 residues in the CDR3. The clonotype comes from an adult woman who had mild COVID-19 (a few samples of this study predate the infection). Cell type and time point are not known. Sequencing used PBMCs or a T cell subset sorted from them (not recorded which). V gene TRBV9 combines with J gene TRBJ2-7, with a possible D match to TRBD1 (7 bases). DNA for the CDR3: TGTGCCAGCAGCCACCCGGAGGGGGCCCCTCAAATGTACGAGCAGTACCTC. The encoded protein is CASSHPEGAPQMYEQYL.